Listed here is a single T cell receptor beta chain. The entry originates in a study of cytomegalovirus exposure and HLA in healthy donors. Study background: In a previous analysis, approximately 110 million unique TCR beta sequences were found from approximately 180 million T cells.

The CDR3 spans 13 residues. The trim removed 0 bases at V and 14 bases at J, leaving 5 bases unmatched. CDR1 is MNHEY and CDR2 is SVGAGI in the germline V gene. The PCR made use of 60 Vbeta and 13 Jbeta primers. Profiling relied on immunoSEQ multiplex PCR, and the TCRdb table lists in-frame clones only, not all of them. The repertoire holds some 160,000 clones, with 80% as singletons. Sequences were obtained from PBMCs. The sequence derives from a male donor in good health and CMV-seropositive. The chain combines TRBV6-5 with TRBJ2-1; 9 nucleotides align to TRBD2. The chain's CDR3 is CASSYSGGREKFF. Written as DNA, the CDR3 is TGTGCCAGCAGTTACTCGGGCGGGAGGGAGAAGTTCTTC.